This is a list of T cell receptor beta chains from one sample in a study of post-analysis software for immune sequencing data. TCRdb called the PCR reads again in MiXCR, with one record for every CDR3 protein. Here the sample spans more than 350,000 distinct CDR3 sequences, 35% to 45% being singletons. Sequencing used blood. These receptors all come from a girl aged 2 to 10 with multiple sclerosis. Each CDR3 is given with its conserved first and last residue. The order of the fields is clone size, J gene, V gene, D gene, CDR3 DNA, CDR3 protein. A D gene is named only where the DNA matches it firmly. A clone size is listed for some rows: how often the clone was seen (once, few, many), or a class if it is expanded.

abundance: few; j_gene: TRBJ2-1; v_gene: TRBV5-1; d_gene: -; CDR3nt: TGCGCCAGCATAGGGGCCTCCTACAATGAGCAGTTCTTC; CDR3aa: CASIGASYNEQFF
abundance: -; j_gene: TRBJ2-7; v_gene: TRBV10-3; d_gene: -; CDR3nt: TGTGCCCTTTACGAGCAGTACTTC; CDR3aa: CALYEQYF
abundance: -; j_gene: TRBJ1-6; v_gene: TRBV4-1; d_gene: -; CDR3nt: TGCGCCAGCACCCGACAGTGGGGAGATTCACCCCTCCACTTT; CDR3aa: CASTRQWGDSPLHF
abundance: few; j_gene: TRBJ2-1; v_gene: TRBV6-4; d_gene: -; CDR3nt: TGTGCCAGCAGTGACCCCAGCGATAGGGGCAATGAGCAGTTCTTC; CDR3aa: CASSDPSDRGNEQFF
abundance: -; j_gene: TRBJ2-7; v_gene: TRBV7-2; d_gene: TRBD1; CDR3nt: TGTGCCAGCAGCTTAACTGGGACAGGTCGCTACGAGCAGTACTTC; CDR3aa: CASSLTGTGRYEQYF
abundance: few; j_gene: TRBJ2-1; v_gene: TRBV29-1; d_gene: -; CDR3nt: TGCAGCGTTGGGGGTGGGCTAGCTCACCGTGAGCAGTTCTTC; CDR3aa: CSVGGGLAHREQFF
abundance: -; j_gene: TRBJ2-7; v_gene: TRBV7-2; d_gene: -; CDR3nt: TGTGCCAGCAGCCTAAGCGCAGGGGAGGCCTTCTACGAGCAGTACTTC; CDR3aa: CASSLSAGEAFYEQYF
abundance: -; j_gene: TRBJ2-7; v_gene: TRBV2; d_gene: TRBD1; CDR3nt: TGTGCCAGCACGGACAGGACCTACGAGCAGTACTTC; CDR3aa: CASTDRTYEQYF
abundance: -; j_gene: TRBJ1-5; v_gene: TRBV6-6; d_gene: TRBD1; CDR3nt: TGTGCCAGCAGTACCGACAGGGCTCTCGGGAATCAGCCCCAGCATTTT; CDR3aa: CASSTDRALGNQPQHF
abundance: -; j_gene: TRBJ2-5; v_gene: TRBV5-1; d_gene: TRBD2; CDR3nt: TGTGCCAGCAGCCGGGGAGGGGAGACCCAGTACTTC; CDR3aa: CASSRGGETQYF
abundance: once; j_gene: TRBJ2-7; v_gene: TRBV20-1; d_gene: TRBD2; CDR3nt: TGCAGTGCTAGAGATACGGGAGGCGCCTACGAGCAGTACTTC; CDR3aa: CSARDTGGAYEQYF
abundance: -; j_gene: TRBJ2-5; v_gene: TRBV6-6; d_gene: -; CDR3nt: TGTGCCAGCAGTGGGGGGACCCAGTACTTC; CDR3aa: CASSGGTQYF
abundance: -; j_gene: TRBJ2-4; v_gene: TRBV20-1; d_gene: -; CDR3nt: TGCAGTGCTCCGTTTGCCGGGCAGGGCGACATTCAGTACTTC; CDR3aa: CSAPFAGQGDIQYF
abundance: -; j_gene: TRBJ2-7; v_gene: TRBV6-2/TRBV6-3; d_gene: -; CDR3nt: TGTGCCAGCAGTTGGGCAGGGAACTACGAGCAGTACTTC; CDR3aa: CASSWAGNYEQYF
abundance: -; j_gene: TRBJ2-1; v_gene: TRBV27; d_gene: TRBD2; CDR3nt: TGTGCCAGCAGTCCTACTAGCGGCAGCTCGGGGTCCCAGTTCTTC; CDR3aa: CASSPTSGSSGSQFF
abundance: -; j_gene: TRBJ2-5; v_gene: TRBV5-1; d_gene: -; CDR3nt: TGCGCCAGCAGCTTGGAGCAAGAGGGGTACAGCACGGAGACCCAGTACTTC; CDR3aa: CASSLEQEGYSTETQYF
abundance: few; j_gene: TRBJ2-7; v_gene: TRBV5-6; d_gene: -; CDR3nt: TGTGCCAGCAGCGCCGGACGCACTTTCTACGAGCAGTACTTC; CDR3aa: CASSAGRTFYEQYF
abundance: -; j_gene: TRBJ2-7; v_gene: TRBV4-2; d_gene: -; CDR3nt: TGTGCCAGCAGCCAAGCAATAGGACTATTGGTACTCTACGAGCAGTACTTC; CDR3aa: CASSQAIGLLVLYEQYF
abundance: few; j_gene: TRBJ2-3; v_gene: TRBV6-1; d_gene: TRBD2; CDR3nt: TGTGCCAGCAGCAGAAGCGGGGGGGCCGTCTTCGGTACGCAGTATTTT; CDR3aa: CASSRSGGAVFGTQYF
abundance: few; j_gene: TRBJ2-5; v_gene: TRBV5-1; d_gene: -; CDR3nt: TGCGCCAGCAGCCCCGCGACACAGGGTGATCAAGAGACCCAGTACTTC; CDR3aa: CASSPATQGDQETQYF
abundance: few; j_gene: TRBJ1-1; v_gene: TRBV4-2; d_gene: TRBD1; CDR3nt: TGTGCCAGCAGCCAAGGGGACAGGGGGAACACTGAAGCTTTCTTT; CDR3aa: CASSQGDRGNTEAFF
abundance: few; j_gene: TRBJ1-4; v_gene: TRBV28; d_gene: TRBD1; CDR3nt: TGTGCCAGCATCAGCACCGGGACAGCAGAAAAACTGTTTTTT; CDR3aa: CASISTGTAEKLFF
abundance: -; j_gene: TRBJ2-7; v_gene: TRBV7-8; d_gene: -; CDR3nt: TGTGCCGGCAGCTTAGCTGGGGGGCTGATATACGAGCAGTACTTC; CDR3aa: CAGSLAGGLIYEQYF
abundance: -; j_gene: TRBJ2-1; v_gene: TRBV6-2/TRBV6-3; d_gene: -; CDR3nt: TGTGCCAGCAGCTACGGAGGCAATGAGCAGTTCTTC; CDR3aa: CASSYGGNEQFF
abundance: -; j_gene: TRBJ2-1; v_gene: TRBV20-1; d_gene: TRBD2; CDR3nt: TGCAGTGCTAGCCCAGCGGGGCTCTACAATGAGCAGTTCTTC; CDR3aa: CSASPAGLYNEQFF
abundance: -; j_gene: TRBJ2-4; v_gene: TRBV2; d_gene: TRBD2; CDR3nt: TGTGCCAGCATAGGACTAGATAGTCGGCAGTACTTC; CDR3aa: CASIGLDSRQYF
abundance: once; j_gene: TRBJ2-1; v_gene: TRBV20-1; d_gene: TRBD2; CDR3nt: TGCAGTGCTAGAGGGGACTATAGCGGGATCTCCTACAATGGGCAGTTCTTC; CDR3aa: CSARGDYSGISYNGQFF